These 8 T cell receptor beta chains originate from one sample sequenced in a study of T cell clonality in common variable immunodeficiency. Profiling relied on immunoSEQ multiplex PCR, and the TCRdb table lists in-frame clones only, not all of them. The counts give roughly 40,000 clones, none of them seen only once; about 3% is held by the top ten. Sample: peripheral blood mononuclear cells. The receptors shown here come from a person aged 18-69 years in good health.

This clone was observed at least ten times. The CDR3 end is not reached by the read, which stops 3 residues before it; the germline J gene fills it in. The J gene is TRBJ2-5, the V gene TRBV20-1; a possible D gene is TRBD2 (6 bases). Germline V gene sequence: CDR1 DFQATT, CDR2 SNEGSKA (reference sequence). V lost 4 bases to trimming and J lost 5 bases, with 17 bases between them. This CDR3 has 14 amino acids. CDR3 amino acids: CSANHISGWETQYF. The CDR3 DNA, read in part, is TGCAGTGCTAATCACATTAGCGGTTGGGAGACC.

In this sample, this clone turned up many times. The read ends 3 residues early relative to the CDR3; the germline J gene fills the gap. V is TRBV5-1 and J is TRBJ2-5; D uncertain. Germline assignment: CDR1 SGHRS and CDR2 YFSETQ. Between the trimmed V and J ends, which lost 1 base and 0 bases, there was a span of 13 bases. This CDR3 has 16 residues. The part of the CDR3 DNA that was read is TGCGCCAGCAGCTTGTTTCTCTCCGGTTACCAAGAGACC. It translates to CASSLFLSGYQET. The full CDR3 sequence reads CASSLFLSGYQETQYF.

This clone was detected ten times or more. The CDR3 end lies 3 residues beyond the end of the read and is filled in from the germline J gene. The V and J genes are TRBV7-2 and TRBJ1-3; possible D gene TRBD1, 5 bases. Germline CDR1 and CDR2: SGHTA and FQGNSA. The CDR3 loop spans 14 amino acids. V was clipped by 5 bases and J by 4 bases, with 12 bases between them. CDR3 DNA (partial): TGTGCCAGCAGCCGCCAGGGTCTCGGAAACACC. Translated, it gives CASSRQGLGNT. From start to end, the CDR3 is CASSRQGLGNTIYF.

This clone showed up many times. From the germline J gene comes the end of the CDR3, since the read stops 3 residues before it. The chain carries TRBV19 and TRBJ2-3; TRBD2 agrees at 8 bases. Per germline, CDR1 LNHDA and CDR2 SQIVND (reference sequence). The CDR3 totals 14 residues. Trimming cost V 7 bases and J 7 bases; bases outside gene matches: 10. The CDR3 protein is CASTGGVNPYTQYF. The DNA read from the CDR3 is TGTGCCAGTACGGGGGGGGTCAACCCATATACG.

At least ten counts were recorded for this clone. The observed sequence ends 3 residues before the CDR3 terminus, with the missing tail filled in from the germline J gene. This rearrangement joins TRBV4-1 to TRBJ2-7, with D possibly TRBD1 on 6 matching bases. Trimming left V 4 bases short and J 0 bases short, with 10 bases between. Germline values: CDR1 MGHRA, CDR2 YSYEKL. The CDR3 consists of 14 residues. Incomplete CDR3 DNA: TGCGCCAGCAGCCTACGGACAGACTCCTACGAG. It yields the protein CASSLRTDSYE. The full CDR3 is CASSLRTDSYEQYF.

For this clone: The DNA ends 3 residues before the CDR3 does, and the rest of the CDR3 is filled in from the germline J gene. This chain joins TRBV2 and TRBJ1-1; 7 bases are shared with TRBD1. The V gene end was trimmed by 0 bases and the J gene end by 6 bases; junction bases not matched to a gene: 10. The germline V gene has CDR1 SNHLY and CDR2 FYNNEI. This CDR3 comprises 16 residues. The CDR3 region is CASSEATTGIEAEAFF. The sequenced part of the CDR3 DNA is TGTGCCAGCAGTGAAGCTACGACAGGGATAGAAGCTGAA.

This clone was detected many times. The read comes to an end 3 residues before the CDR3 does, leaving the germline J gene to fill in the end. The chain is built from TRBV14 and TRBJ2-2; D unclear. Trimming removed 5 bases at V and 2 bases at J, with 27 bases between. The CDR3 contains 20 residues. Germline CDR1 and CDR2: SGHDN and FVKESK. CDR3 protein: CASSSTFTGSQLLNTGELFF. Partial CDR3 DNA: TGTGCCAGCAGCTCAACATTCACCGGGTCGCAATTGTTAAACACCGGGGAG.

This clone was seen repeatedly, ten times or more. This CDR3 reads CASRIRDSAYEQYF. The part of the CDR3 DNA that was read is TGTGCCAGTAGAATCCGGGACAGTGCCTACGAG. This rearrangement joins TRBV19 to TRBJ2-7; TRBD1 matches 7 bases. The read ends 3 residues shy of where the CDR3 ends; the end is completed using the germline J gene. J was trimmed by 2 bases and V by 6 bases; bases with no gene match: 7. Germline-derived CDR1 and CDR2 are LNHDA and SQIVND (reference sequence). This CDR3 region has 14 residues.